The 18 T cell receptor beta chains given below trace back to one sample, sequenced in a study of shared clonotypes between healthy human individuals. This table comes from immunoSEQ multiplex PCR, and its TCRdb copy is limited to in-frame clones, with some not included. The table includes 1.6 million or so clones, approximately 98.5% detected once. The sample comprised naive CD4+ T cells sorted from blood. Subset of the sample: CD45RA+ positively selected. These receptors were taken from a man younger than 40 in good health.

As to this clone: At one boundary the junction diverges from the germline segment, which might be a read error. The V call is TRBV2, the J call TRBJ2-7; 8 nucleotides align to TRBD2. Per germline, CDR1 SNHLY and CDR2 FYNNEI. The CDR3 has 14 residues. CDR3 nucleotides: TGTGCCAGCAGGGAAGTCACTAGCGGCTACGAGCAGTACTTC. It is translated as CASREVTSGYEQYF.

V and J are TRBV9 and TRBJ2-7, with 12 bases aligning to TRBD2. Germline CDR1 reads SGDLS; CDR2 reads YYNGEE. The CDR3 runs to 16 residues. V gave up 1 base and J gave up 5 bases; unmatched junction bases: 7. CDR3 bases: TGTGCCAGCAGCGTAAGCCCAACTAGCGGGAGGCACGAGCAGTACTTC. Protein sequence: CASSVSPTSGRHEQYF. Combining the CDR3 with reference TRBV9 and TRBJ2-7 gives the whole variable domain DSGVTQTPKHLITATGQRVTLRCSPRSGDLSVYWYQQSLDQGLQFLIQYYNGEERAKGNILERFSAQQFPDLHSELNLSSLELGDSALYFCASSVSPTSGRHEQYFGPGTRLTVT.

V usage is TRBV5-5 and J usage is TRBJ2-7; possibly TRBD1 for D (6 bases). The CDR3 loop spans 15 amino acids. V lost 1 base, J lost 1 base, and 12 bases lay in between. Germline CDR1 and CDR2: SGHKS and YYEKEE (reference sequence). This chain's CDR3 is CASSLMGASSYEQYF. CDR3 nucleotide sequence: TGTGCCAGCAGCTTGATGGGGGCTTCGTCCTACGAGCAGTACTTC.

The CDR3 DNA reads as TGTGCCAGCTCTCCCCCCAAAACAGGGGGCACAGAGACCCAGTACTTC. Translated, it gives CASSPPKTGGTETQYF. J is TRBJ2-5 and V is TRBV18; TRBD1 matches at 9 bases. CDR3 length equals 16 residues. CDR1 is KGHSH and CDR2 is LQKENI in the germline V gene. V was pared by 6 bases and J by 4 bases, with 12 bases of the junction left unmatched.

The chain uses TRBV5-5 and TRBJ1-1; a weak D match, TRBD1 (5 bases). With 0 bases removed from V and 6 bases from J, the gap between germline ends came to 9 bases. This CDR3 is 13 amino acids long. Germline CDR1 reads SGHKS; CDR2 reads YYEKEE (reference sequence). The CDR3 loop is CASSLAGGPEAFF. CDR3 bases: TGTGCCAGCAGCTTGGCTGGGGGACCTGAAGCTTTCTTT.

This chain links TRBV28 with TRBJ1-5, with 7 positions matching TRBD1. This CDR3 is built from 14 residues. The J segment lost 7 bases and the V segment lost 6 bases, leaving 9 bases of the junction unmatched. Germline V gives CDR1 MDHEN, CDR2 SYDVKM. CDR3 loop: CASRYTGERQPQHF. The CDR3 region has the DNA TGTGCCAGCAGATACACAGGGGAAAGGCAGCCCCAGCATTTT.

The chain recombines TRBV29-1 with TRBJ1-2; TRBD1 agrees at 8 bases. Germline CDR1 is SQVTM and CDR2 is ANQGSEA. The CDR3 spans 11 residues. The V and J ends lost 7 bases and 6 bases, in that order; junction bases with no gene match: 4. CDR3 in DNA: TGCAGCGCGTCACAGGGGGATGGCTACACCTTC. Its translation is CSASQGDGYTF.

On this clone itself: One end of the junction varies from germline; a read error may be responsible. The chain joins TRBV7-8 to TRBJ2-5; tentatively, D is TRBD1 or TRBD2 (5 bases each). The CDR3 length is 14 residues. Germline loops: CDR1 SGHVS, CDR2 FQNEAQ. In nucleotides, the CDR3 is TGTGCCAGCAGCCTAGCAGGGCGCCAAGAGACCCAGTACTTC. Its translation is CASSLAGRQETQYF.

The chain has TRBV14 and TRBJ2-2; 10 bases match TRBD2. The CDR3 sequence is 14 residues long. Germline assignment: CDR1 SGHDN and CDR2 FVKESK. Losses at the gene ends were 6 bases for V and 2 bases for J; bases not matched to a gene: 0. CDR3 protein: CASRLAGNTGELFF. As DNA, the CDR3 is TGTGCCAGCAGACTAGCGGGAAACACCGGGGAGCTGTTTTTT.

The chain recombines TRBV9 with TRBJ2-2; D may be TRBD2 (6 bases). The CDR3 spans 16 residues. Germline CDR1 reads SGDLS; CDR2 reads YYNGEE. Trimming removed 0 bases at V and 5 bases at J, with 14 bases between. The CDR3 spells CASSVVVAESTGELFF. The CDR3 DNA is TGTGCCAGCAGCGTAGTTGTAGCGGAATCGACCGGGGAGCTGTTTTTT. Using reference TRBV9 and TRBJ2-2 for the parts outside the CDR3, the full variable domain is DSGVTQTPKHLITATGQRVTLRCSPRSGDLSVYWYQQSLDQGLQFLIQYYNGEERAKGNILERFSAQQFPDLHSELNLSSLELGDSALYFCASSVVVAESTGELFFGEGSRLTVL.

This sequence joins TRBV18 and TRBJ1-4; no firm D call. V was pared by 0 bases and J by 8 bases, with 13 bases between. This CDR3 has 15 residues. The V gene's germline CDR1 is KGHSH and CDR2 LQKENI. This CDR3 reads CASSPPSSGEEKLFF. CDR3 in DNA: TGTGCCAGCTCACCACCGAGCAGCGGAGAAGAAAAACTGTTTTTT. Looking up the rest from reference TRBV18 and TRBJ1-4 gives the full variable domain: NAGVMQNPRHLVRRRGQEARLRCSPMKGHSHVYWYRQLPEEGLKFMVYLQKENIIDESGMPKERFSAEFPKEGPSILRIQQVVRGDSAAYFCASSPPSSGEEKLFFGSGTQLSVL.

The CDR3 reads CASSGAPDEKLFF. CDR3 sequence (DNA): TGTGCCAGCAGCGGGGCCCCCGATGAAAAACTGTTTTTT. V is TRBV2 and J is TRBJ1-4; TRBD1 is a possible D gene (5 bases). The germline V and J ends were trimmed by 6 bases and 6 bases, with 11 bases remaining between them. The germline V gene has CDR1 SNHLY and CDR2 FYNNEI. This CDR3 comprises 13 residues.

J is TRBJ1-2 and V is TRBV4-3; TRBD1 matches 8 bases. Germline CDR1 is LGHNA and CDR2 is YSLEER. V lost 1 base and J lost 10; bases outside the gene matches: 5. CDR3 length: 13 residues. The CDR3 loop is CASSQGQGKDYTF. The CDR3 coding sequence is TGCGCCAGCAGCCAAGGACAGGGGAAGGACTACACCTTC.

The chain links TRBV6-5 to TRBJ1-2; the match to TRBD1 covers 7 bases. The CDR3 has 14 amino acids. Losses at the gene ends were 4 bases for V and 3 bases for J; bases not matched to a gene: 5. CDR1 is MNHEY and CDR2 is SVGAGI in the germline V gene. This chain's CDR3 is CASSSGQIYYGYTF. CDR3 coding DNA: TGTGCCAGCAGTTCGGGACAGATATACTATGGCTACACCTTC.

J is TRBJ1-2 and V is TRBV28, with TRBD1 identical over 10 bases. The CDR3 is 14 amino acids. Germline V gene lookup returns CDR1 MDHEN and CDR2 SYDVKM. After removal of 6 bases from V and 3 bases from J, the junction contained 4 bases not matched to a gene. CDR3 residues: CASRTGGEYYGYTF. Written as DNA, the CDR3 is TGTGCCAGCAGGACAGGGGGCGAGTACTATGGCTACACCTTC.

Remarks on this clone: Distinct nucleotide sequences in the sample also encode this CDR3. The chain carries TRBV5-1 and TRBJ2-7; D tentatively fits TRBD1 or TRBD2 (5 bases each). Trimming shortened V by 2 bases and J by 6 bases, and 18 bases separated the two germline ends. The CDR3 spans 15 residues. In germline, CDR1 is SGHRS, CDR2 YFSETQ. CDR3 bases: TGCGCCAGCAGCTTAACCGGGACCGGGCTGGGCGAGCAGTACTTC. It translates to CASSLTGTGLGEQYF. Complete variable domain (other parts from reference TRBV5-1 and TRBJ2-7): KAGVTQTPRYLIKTRGQQVTLSCSPISGHRSVSWYQQTPGQGLQFLFEYFSETQRNKGNFPGRFSGRQFSNSRSEMNVSTLELGDSALYLCASSLTGTGLGEQYFGPGTRLTVT.

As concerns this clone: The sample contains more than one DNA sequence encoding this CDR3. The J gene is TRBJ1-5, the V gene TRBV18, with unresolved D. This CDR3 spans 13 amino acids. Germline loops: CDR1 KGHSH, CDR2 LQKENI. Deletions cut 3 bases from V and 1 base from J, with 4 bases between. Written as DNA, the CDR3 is TGTGCCAGCTCACCCGAGAGCAATCAGCCCCAGCATTTT. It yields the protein CASSPESNQPQHF.

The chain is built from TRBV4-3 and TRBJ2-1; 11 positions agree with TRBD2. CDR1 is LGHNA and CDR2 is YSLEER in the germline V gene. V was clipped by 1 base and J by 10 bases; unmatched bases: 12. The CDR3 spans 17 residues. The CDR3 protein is CASSQGVRIAGGLEQFF. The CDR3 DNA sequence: TGCGCCAGCAGCCAAGGAGTGAGAATAGCGGGAGGGCTGGAGCAGTTCTTC.